These 4 T cell receptor beta chains came from one sample sequenced in a study of tumor-infiltrating lymphocytes in primary liver carcinoma. Making TCR beta cDNA involved 400 to 600 ng total RNA and a constant-region primer. Generation of the TCR beta libraries relied on three nested multiplex PCR rounds using slightly modified ARM-PCR. A C-beta reverse primer and TRBV1-TRBV30 forward primers served in each of the first two PCR rounds, at approximately 10 cycles apiece. TCRdb ran MiXCR on the multiplex PCR reads and lists one entry per CDR3 protein. This table holds under 110,000 distinct CDR3 sequences, more than 65% found once. The roughly 17-31 mg bulk tissue piece was not sorted before simultaneous RNA and DNA extraction. Input material: liver tumor tissue from sampling region 2. As to subset: tumor region T2, inferior pole. The receptors were sampled from an older woman with primary liver carcinoma and hepatitis B virus infection.

Regarding this clonotype: This may be a read error: a much more frequent sequence differs by one nucleotide. This chain connects TRBV5-6 to TRBJ2-7; maybe TRBD2 (5 bases). The CDR3 is made up of 15 amino acids. The germline V gene encodes CDR1 SGHDT and CDR2 YYEEEE. CDR3 DNA sequence: TGTGCCGGCAGCGTACTAGATTCACGCTCCTACGAGCAGTACTTC. This gives the protein CAGSVLDSRSYEQYF.

This clonotype was seen ten or more times. The rearrangement links TRBV10-3 to TRBJ2-5; 7 bases are shared with TRBD1. The V segment lost 7 bases and the J segment 3 bases; nucleotides outside the gene matches: 8. Germline values: CDR1 ENHRY, CDR2 SYGVKD. This CDR3 comprises 14 residues. This CDR3 is CAIKRDSLEETQYF. CDR3 bases: TGTGCCATCAAACGGGACAGCCTAGAAGAGACCCAGTACTTC.

Worth noting for this clonotype: The junction departs from germline at one end; a sequencing error may be responsible. The chain combines TRBV2 with TRBJ2-7, with TRBD2 identical over 13 bases. The CDR3 sequence is 15 residues long. Germline loops: CDR1 SNHLY, CDR2 FYNNEI. The CDR3 DNA sequence: TGTGCCAGCAGTGAACGACTAGCGGGGGGCTACGAGCGGTACTTC. Translating gives CASSERLAGGYERYF.

In its sample, this clonotype was seen once. One end of the junction does not line up with germline, which may come from a read error. The CDR3 DNA is TGTGCCTGCAGTTACTCGACTAGTGGGAGGGCCAATGAGCAGTTCTTC. It encodes CACSYSTSGRANEQFF. The genes are TRBV6-5 and TRBJ2-1; 7 nucleotides match TRBD2. The CDR3 is 16 residues long. Germline lookup yields CDR1 MNHEY and CDR2 SVGAGI.